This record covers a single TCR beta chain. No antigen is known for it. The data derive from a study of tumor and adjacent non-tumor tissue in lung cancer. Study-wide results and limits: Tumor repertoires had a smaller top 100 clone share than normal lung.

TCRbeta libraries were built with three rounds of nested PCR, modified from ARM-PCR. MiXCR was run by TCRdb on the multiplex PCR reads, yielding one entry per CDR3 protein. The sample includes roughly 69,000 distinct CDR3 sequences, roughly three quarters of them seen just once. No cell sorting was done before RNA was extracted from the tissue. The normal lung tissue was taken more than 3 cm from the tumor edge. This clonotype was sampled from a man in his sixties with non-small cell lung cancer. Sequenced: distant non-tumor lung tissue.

CDR3 amino acids: CASSLDNTGNTIYF. The CDR3 bases are TGTGCCAGCAGCCTGGACAACACAGGAAACACCATATATTTT. This chain uses TRBV7-8 with TRBJ1-3, with D tentatively TRBD1 (5 bases). The CDR3 has 14 residues. The germline V gene encodes CDR1 SGHVS and CDR2 FQNEAQ. Trimming pared 5 bases from V and 4 bases from J, leaving 12 bases between.